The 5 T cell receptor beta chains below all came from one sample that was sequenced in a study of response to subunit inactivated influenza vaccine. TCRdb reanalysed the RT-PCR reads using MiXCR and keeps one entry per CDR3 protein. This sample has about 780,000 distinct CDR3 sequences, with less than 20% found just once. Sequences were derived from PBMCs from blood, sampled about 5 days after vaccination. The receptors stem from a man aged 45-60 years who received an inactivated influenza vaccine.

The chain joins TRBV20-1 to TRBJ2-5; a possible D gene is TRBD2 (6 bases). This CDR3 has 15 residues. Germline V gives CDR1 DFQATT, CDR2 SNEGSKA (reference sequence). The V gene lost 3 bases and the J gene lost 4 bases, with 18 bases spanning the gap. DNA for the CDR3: TGCAGTGCTAGTAGAGGAAAGCTGGAGGGAGAGACCCAGTACTTC. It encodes CSASRGKLEGETQYF.

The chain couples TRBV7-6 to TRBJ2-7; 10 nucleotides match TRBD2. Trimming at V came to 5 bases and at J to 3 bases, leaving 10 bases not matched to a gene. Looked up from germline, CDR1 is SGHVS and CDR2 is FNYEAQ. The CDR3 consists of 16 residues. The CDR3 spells CASSPNLGTSVYEQYF. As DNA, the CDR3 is TGTGCCAGCAGCCCAAACCTGGGGACTAGCGTCTACGAGCAGTACTTC.

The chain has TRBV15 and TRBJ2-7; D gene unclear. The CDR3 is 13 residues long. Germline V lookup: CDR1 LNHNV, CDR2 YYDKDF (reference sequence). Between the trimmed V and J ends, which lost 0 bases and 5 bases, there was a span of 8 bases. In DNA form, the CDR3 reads TGTGCCACCAGCAGAGATGGGCTGGACGAGCAGTACTTC. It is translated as CATSRDGLDEQYF.

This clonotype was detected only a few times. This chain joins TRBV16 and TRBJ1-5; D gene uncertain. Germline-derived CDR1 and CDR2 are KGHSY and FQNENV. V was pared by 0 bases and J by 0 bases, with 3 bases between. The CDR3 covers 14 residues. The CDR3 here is CASSQSSSNQPQHF. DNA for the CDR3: TGTGCCAGCAGCCAATCTTCTAGCAATCAGCCCCAGCATTTT.

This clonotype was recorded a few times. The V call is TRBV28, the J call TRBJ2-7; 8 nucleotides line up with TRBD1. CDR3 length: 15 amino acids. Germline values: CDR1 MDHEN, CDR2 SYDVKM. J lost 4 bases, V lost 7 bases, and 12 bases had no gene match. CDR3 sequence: CASIRPRTGTYEQYF. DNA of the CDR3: TGTGCCAGCATCCGCCCTAGGACAGGGACTTACGAGCAGTACTTC.